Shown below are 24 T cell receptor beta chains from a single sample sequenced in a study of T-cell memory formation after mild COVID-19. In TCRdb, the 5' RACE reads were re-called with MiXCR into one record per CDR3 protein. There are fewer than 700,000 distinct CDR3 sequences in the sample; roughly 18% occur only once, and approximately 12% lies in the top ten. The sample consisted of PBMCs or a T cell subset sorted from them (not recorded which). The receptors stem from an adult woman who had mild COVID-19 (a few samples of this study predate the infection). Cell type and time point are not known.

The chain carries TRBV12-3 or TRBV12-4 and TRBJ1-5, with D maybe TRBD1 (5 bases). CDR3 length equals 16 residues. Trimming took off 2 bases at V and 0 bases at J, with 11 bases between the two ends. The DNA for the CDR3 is TGTGCCAGCAGTTTAAGGGGTGGGGATAGCAATCAGCCCCAGCATTTT. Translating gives CASSLRGGDSNQPQHF.

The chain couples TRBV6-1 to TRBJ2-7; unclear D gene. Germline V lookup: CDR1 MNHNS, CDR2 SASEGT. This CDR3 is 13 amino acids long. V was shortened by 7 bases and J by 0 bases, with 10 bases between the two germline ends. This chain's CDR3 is CASKFPDSYEQYF. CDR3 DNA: TGTGCCAGCAAGTTTCCGGACTCCTACGAGCAGTACTTC.

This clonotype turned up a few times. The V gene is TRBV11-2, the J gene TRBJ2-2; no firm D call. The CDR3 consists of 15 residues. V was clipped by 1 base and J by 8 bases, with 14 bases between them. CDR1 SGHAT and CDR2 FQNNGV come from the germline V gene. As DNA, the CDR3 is TGTGCCAGCAGCTTAGTCTACACCCCTAGTGGGGAGCTGTTTTTT. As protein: CASSLVYTPSGELFF.

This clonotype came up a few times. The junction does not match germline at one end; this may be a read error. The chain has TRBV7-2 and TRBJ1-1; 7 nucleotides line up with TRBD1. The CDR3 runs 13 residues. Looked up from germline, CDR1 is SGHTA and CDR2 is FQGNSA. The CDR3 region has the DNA TGTGCCAGCAGCTCCTCGCGAACAGGGGTTTGGGTCTTT. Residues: CASSSSRTGVWVF.

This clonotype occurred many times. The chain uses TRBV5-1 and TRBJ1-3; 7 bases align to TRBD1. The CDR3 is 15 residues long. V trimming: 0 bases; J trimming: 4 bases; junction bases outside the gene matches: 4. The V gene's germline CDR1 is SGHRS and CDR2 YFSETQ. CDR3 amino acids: CASSLDRGSGNTIYF. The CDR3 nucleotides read TGCGCCAGCAGCTTGGACAGGGGCTCCGGAAACACCATATATTTT.

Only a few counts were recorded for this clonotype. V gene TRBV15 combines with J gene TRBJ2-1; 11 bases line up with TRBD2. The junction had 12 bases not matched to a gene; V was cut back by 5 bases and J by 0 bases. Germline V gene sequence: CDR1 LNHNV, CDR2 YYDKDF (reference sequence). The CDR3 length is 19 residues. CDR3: CATSRASGGTTSSYNEQFF. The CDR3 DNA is TGTGCCACCAGCCGCGCTAGCGGGGGGACAACAAGCTCCTACAATGAGCAGTTCTTC.

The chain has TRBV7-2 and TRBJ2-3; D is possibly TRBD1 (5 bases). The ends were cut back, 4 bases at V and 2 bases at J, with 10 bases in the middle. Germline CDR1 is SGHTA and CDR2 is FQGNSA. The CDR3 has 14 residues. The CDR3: CASSSWTTTDTQYF. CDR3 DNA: TGTGCCAGCAGCTCTTGGACAACCACAGATACGCAGTATTTT.

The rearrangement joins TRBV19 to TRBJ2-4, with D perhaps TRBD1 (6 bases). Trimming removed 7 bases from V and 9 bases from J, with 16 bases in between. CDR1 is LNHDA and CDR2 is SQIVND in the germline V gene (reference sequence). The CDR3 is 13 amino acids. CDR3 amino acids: CASKPQGSGIQYF. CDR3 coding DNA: TGTGCCAGTAAACCGCAGGGGAGCGGCATTCAGTACTTC.

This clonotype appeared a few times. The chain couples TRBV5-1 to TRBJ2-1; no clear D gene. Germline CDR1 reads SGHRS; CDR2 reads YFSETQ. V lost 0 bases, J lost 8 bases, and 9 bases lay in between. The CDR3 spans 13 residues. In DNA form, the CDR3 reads TGCGCCAGCAGCTTGGCTCCCTTGGATGAGCAGTTCTTC. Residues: CASSLAPLDEQFF.

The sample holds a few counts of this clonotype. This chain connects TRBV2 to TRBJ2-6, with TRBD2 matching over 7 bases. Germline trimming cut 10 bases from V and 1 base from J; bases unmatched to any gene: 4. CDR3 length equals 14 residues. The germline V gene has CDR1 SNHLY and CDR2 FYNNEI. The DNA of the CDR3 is TGTGCCAACTTCGGGAGGTCTGGGGCCAACGTCCTGACTTTC. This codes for CANFGRSGANVLTF.

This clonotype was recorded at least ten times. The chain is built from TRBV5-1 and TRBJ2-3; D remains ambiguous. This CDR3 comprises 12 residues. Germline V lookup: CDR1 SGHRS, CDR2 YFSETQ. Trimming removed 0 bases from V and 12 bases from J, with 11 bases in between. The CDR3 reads CASSLDLDAQYF. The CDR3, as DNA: TGCGCCAGCAGCTTGGATTTGGACGCCCAGTATTTT.

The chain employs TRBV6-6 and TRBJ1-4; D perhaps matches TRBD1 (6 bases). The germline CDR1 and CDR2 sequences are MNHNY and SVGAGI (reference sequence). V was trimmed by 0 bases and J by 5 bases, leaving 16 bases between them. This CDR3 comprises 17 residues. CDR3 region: CASSYSRGARTNEKLFF. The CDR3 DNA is TGTGCCAGCAGTTACTCGAGGGGGGCACGGACAAATGAAAAACTGTTTTTT.

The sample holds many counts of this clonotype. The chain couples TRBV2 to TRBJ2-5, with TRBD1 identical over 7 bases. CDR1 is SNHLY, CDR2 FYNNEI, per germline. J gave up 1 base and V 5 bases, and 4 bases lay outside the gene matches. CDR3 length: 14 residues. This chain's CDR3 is CASSKQGTQETQYF. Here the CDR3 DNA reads TGTGCCAGCAGTAAACAGGGGACCCAAGAGACCCAGTACTTC. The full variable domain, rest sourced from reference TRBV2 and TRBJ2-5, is EPEVTQTPSHQVTQMGQEVILRCVPISNHLYFYWYRQILGQKVEFLVSFYNNEISEKSEIFDDQFSVERPDGSNFTLKIRSTKLEDSAMYFCASSKQGTQETQYFGPGTRLLVL.

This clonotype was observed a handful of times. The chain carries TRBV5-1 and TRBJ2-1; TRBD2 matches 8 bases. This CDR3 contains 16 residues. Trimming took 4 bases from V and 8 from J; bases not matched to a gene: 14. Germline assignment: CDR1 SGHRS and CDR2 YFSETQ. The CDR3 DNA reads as TGCGCCAGCAGCGAAGGGACTAGTCAGGTTATAGATGAGCAGTTCTTC. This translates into CASSEGTSQVIDEQFF.

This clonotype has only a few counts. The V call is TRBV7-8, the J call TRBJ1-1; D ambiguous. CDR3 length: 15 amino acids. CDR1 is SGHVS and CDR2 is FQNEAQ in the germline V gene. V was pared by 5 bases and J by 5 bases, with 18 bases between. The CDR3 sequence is CASSRLDVPNTEAFF. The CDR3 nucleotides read TGTGCCAGCAGCCGCCTGGACGTTCCGAATACTGAAGCTTTCTTT.

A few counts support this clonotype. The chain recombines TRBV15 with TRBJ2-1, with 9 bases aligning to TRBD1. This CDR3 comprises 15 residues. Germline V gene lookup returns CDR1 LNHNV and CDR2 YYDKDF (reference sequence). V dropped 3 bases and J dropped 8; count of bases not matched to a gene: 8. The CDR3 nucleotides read TGTGCCACCAGCAGTGGGACAGGGTGGTCTGATGAGCAGTTCTTC. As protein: CATSSGTGWSDEQFF.

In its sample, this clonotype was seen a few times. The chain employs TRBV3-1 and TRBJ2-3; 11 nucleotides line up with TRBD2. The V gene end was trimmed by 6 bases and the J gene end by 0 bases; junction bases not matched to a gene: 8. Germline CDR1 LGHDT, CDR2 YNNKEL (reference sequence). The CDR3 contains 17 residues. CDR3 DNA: TGTGCCAGCAGGGGGACTAGCGGAGAGACTAGCACAGATACGCAGTATTTT. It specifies CASRGTSGETSTDTQYF.

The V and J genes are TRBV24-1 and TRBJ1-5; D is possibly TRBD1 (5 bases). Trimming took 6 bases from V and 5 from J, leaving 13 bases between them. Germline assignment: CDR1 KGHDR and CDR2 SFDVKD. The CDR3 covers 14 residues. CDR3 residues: CATSLPGWDQPQHF. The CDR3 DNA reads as TGTGCCACCAGTTTGCCAGGGTGGGATCAGCCCCAGCATTTT.

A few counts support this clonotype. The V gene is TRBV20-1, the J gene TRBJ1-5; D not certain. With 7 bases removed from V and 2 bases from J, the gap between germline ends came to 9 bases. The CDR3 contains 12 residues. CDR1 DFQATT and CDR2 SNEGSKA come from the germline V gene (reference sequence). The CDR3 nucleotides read TGCAGTGGGGTTATCGGCAATCAGCCCCAGCATTTT. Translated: CSGVIGNQPQHF.

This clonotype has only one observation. The CDR3 here is CASSIWGTDTQYF. The CDR3 DNA reads TGTGCCAGTAGTATTTGGGGCACAGATACGCAGTATTTT. This chain joins TRBV19 and TRBJ2-3, with no clear D. The germline CDR1 and CDR2 sequences are LNHDA and SQIVND (reference sequence). CDR3 size: 13 residues. V lost 3 bases to trimming and J lost 1 base, with 5 bases between them.

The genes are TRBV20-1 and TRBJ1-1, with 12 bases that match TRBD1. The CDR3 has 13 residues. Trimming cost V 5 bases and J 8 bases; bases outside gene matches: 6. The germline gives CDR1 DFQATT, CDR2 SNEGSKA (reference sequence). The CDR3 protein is CSAHRDRGPEAFF. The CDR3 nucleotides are TGCAGTGCTCACCGGGACAGGGGGCCAGAAGCTTTCTTT.

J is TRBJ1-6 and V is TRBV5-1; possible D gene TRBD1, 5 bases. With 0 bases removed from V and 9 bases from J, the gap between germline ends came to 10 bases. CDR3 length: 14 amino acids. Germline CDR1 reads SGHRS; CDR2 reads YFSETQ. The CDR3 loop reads CASSLVGAISPLHF. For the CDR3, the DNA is TGCGCCAGCAGCTTGGTTGGGGCAATTTCACCCCTCCACTTT.

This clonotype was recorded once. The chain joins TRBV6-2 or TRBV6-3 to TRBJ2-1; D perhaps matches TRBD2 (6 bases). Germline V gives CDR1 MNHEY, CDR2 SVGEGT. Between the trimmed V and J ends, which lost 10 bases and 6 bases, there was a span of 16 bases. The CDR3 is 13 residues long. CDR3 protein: CANSIRRVNEQFF. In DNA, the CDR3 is TGTGCCAACAGCATTAGGAGGGTCAATGAGCAGTTCTTC.

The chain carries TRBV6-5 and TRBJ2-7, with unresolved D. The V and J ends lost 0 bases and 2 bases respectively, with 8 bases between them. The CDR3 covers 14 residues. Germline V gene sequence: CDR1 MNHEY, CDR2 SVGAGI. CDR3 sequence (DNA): TGTGCCAGCAGTTACTCCCCGTTTGCCTACGAGCAGTACTTC. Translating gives CASSYSPFAYEQYF.